This T cell receptor beta chain was identified in a study of technical replicates of blood from a few donors. Assay: immunoSEQ multiplex PCR; the TCRdb copy retains only in-frame clones and omits some. The sample shows about 83,000 clones, just over 95% of them seen only once. The CDR3 contains 15 residues. The chain links TRBV21-1 to TRBJ2-3; TRBD2 is the table's D call, not checked against the DNA. TRBV21-1 is listed as a pseudogene. The specimen was T cells isolated from PBMCs. This sequence originates from a human donor in good health. The CDR3 DNA follows: TGTGCCAGCACCCTGAGGTCAGAGGAGACAGATACGCAGTATTTT. Residues: CASTLRSEETDTQYF.